This TCR beta chain was sequenced in a study of T cell repertoires in cytomegalovirus infection. Study as a whole: CMV epitopes in the study were HLA-C-restricted (recently identified) and HLA-B-restricted (well studied). Based on public TCR beta signatures, there were indications of CMV infection and of a matching HLA type.

In this sample, this clonotype turned up a few times. Its cognate antigen is unknown. The study's findings and limits: Ex vivo, HLA-C-restricted CMV-specific TCR beta clonotypes prevailed over the rest of the response. Cumulative public TCR beta family frequency identified carriers of CMV plus the relevant HLA.

TCRdb redid the calling of the reads with MiXCR, one entry per CDR3 protein. Seen here are approximately 310,000 distinct CDR3 sequences, around 25% observed once, and the top ten hold 10% to 15%. Germline V gene lookup returns CDR1 MNHEY and CDR2 SVGEGT. V dropped 2 bases and J dropped 4 bases, with 17 bases sitting between them. The CDR3 has 16 residues. Sequencing used cultured PBMCs, obtained from culture after CMV antigen stimulation. V is TRBV6-2 or TRBV6-3 and J is TRBJ1-2; possibly TRBD1 for D (6 bases). The sequence derives from a human donor in good health (CMV status not recorded). Some clones in this sample may be carry-over from other donors' samples. CDR3 sequence reads: CASSYAPGGRVYGYTF. The CDR3 bases are TGTGCCAGCAGTTACGCTCCGGGGGGGCGCGTCTATGGCTACACCTTC.